This T cell receptor beta chain was profiled in a study of T cell repertoires in cytomegalovirus infection. In the study overall: The authors relied on CMV epitopes, both recently identified HLA-C-restricted and well-studied HLA-B-restricted. Carrying CMV and the relevant HLA type showed in public TCR beta signatures.

MiXCR, run by TCRdb on the reads, gives a single entry per CDR3 protein. The sample has around 100,000 distinct CDR3 sequences; under 55% are singletons. Study results and limitations: There were carriers of CMV plus the relevant HLA, and cumulative public TCR beta family frequency identified them. The ex vivo response was dominated by HLA-C-restricted CMV-specific TCR beta clonotypes.

A note on this clonotype: Its antigen remains unidentified.

From germline, CDR1 is SEHNR and CDR2 FQNEAQ (reference sequence). V trimming: 2 bases; J trimming: 3 bases; junction bases outside the gene matches: 5. The CDR3 contains 15 residues. V is TRBV7-9 and J is TRBJ2-3; 7 nucleotides match TRBD1. This receptor was identified in a human donor in good health (CMV status not recorded). Some clones in this sample may be carry-over from other donors' samples. Sequencing was performed on CD8+ T cells from cultured PBMCs, taken from culture after CMV antigen stimulation. CDR3 coding DNA: TGTGCCAGCAGCTTAACCAGGGGGAAGACAGATACGCAGTATTTT. This sequence encodes CASSLTRGKTDTQYF.